What follows is one T cell receptor (beta chain) and its context. This clonotype came up many times. Its antigen target is currently unknown. Per-nucleotide qualities are absent, and no much larger clonotype sits a single base away. The library was produced with multiplex PCR. TCRdb shows the sequencer as Illumina HiSeq 4000. CDR3 regions were amplified by Arm-PCR with iRepertoire HTBI primers to construct TCR beta libraries. Before sequencing, the PCR products went through gel purification. The authors' pipeline ran thus. Gene usage analysis of CDR3 amino acid clonotypes used the 50 to 70 TRBV and some 13 TRBJ segments found across samples. Filtered high-quality paired reads were merged into contigs using COPE and FqMerger. BLAST was used to align contigs to the IMGT TRBV, TRBD and TRBJ reference genes, and CDR3 was defined following IMGT. Any clonotype with a frequency above 0.1% was counted as a highly expanded clone. Shannon entropy served as the measure of repertoire diversity, while the Gini coefficient captured V-J evenness. Clonotypes shared by more than one individual were considered public. Starting from the raw public reads, TCRdb applied fastp trimming at Q25, assembled clones with MiXCR and retained in-frame beta chains. Rows merge per CDR3 protein into single entries with the most common DNA and genes. These V and J calls originate from TCRdb's pipeline instead of the authors' own analysis. The sample table holds 360,000 or so distinct CDR3 sequences, of which 15% to 20% were seen once. The ten largest make up around 20% of the sample.

This record comes from a study of regulatory T cells in long-lasting Graves disease (dated by TCRdb to the early 2020s). About the full investigation: Newly diagnosed Graves' disease patients had taken antithyroid drugs for less than 3 months. TCR sequencing covered 13 persistent and 20 or so newly diagnosed Graves' disease patients, some 33 samples in total. The study took place in China and was registered as a clinical trial. Patients with persistent Graves' disease were compared with patients with newly diagnosed Graves' disease using TCR sequencing and RNA sequencing of peripheral blood.

The CDR3 spans 15 residues, from the cysteine through the phenylalanine. Only the CDR3 DNA stays, 45 bases, in frame from base 1. CDR1 and CDR2, looked up from the germline V gene (reference sequence), are DFQATT and SNEGSKA. V drops 5 bases and J drops 5 bases, leaving 21 bases in between. Beyond this particular receptor, the publication reports: Sequencing and analysis were restricted to the TCR beta chain. Patients with persistent disease shared more public clonotypes (over 2,500) than newly diagnosed patients did (966). The authors noted that the small sample size was a limitation that may lower accuracy. Because the primary lesion, thyroid tissue, could not be accessed, the study looked at peripheral blood alone. Compared with newly diagnosed patients, patients with persistent Graves' disease had lower TCR Shannon entropy and fewer highly expanded clones, which suggests clonal expansion. Preferential use of TRBV28, TRBJ1-2 and TRBJ2-5 was observed in persistent disease, whereas TRBV20-1 and TRBJ2-1 were favored in newly diagnosed disease.

The time point label, as the study defines it: newly diagnosed GD, antithyroid drugs for less than 3 months. For both TCR sequencing and RNA sequencing, RNA was extracted from PBMCs in TRIzol. Graves' disease was diagnosed according to American Thyroid Association guidelines. Patients for the study were recruited at an endocrinology department in Xi'an, China. Each patient gave around 9 milliliters of peripheral blood, collected in an EDTA anticoagulant tube. Ficoll Paque Plus density gradient separation was used to isolate PBMCs, and no further T cell sorting was done. An Agilent 2100 Bioanalyzer and agarose gel were used to check RNA quality, and a NanoDrop 2000 was used to measure RNA concentration. The sample was also linked to a second study, of T cells in Graves' hyperthyroidism and ophthalmopathy. Taken from the second paper: A patient counted as having stable Graves' hyperthyroidism if no progression to ophthalmopathy occurred over 18 months of follow-up. Hyperthyroidism patients were aged 18 to 65 years and newly diagnosed, with disease duration of less than 2 months. Patients with uncontrolled infections, other autoimmune diseases, pregnancy or lactation were excluded. Diagnoses were based on clinical symptoms, serum thyroxine and TRAb, thyroid ultrasound and orbital computed tomography. A first-round RT-PCR of the TCR CDR3 used the HTBI primer set with the Qiagen OneStep RT-PCR kit. Most expanded thyroid clonotypes (frequency above 0.001) were also found in blood, which suggests that blood repertoires may mirror thyroid immune responses. In cross-validation, a model built on a 13 V-J signature told ophthalmopathy apart from stable hyperthyroidism with approximately 90% sensitivity and roughly 83% specificity, and in testing the same model reached 80%/75%. During validation, the model predicted progression to ophthalmopathy a median of around 7 months ahead of onset, with around 65% sensitivity and 72.22% specificity. A discovery cohort of approximately 97 patients, approximately 44 with Graves' ophthalmopathy and 55 to 65 with stable Graves' hyperthyroidism, was used to find distinguishing TCR V-J signatures. An independent validation cohort of around 19 hyperthyroidism patients and more than 15 patients who later progressed to ophthalmopathy tested prospective prediction of ophthalmopathy. For training and testing, the approximately 92 patients in the discovery cohort were randomly divided in a 7:3 ratio. Thyroid tissue and blood T-cell repertoires from more than 5 Graves' hyperthyroidism patients were also compared in the study. Once sampling was done, hyperthyroidism patients were given methimazole at a starting dose of 30 mg daily, whereas ophthalmopathy patients were given high-dose intravenous methylprednisolone. A second multiplex PCR round built the libraries, followed by size selection and purification. The libraries were sequenced on an Illumina HiSeq2000 using paired-end 100 bp reads. Raw data were processed with SOAPnuke, discarding reads with adapters, uncalled bases, mean Phred below 15, or no exact constant-primer or identifier match. COPE v1.2.5 was used to merge high-quality paired reads, and clonotypes were defined as unique nucleotide sequences. Clonotypes were aligned to IMGT TRBV, TRBD and TRBJ reference segments using MiTCR v1.1. Analysis was restricted to V-J combinations with a frequency above 0.0001, which covered roughly 99% of repertoires. A TCS score was defined as the ratio between F50 (clonal expansion) and ExV (chaos), using BLOSUM62-based TCRdist between CDR3 peptides within each V-J. Welch's t-statistics and random forest reduced fewer than 550 V-J features to 10 to 15, which were used in a naive Bayes classifier (R e1071). Sample size was not statistically predetermined, and blinding of investigators to group allocation was not performed. The paper describes TCR Vbeta CDR3 sequencing of 135 peripheral blood samples, made up of some 42 ophthalmopathy patients, around 78 hyperthyroidism patients and around 17 progressor patients.

The source was peripheral blood mononuclear cells (PBMCs), collected at new diagnosis, from a patient treated with antithyroid drugs. The sequence is built from TRBV20-1 and TRBJ1-1; TRBD1 is perhaps the D gene, given 6 matching bases. The clonotype originates from a woman aged 18-35 years with Graves disease. Donor details come from another sample of the same person, matched by shared clones. CDR3 protein: CSALPSSGARTEAFF. The sequenced DNA: TGCAGTGCTCTACCGTCTTCGGGGGCGAGGACTGAAGCTTTCTTT.